A single sample gave rise to the 10 T cell receptor beta chains below, sequenced in a study of T cell repertoires in cytomegalovirus infection. TCRdb passed the reads through MiXCR, listing each CDR3 protein once. The data contain about 320,000 distinct CDR3 sequences, more than 8% of them singletons. Sequences were obtained from PBMCs. The receptors were sampled from a human donor in good health (CMV status not recorded). Some clones in this sample may be carry-over from other donors' samples.

This clonotype was seen many times. The rearrangement uses TRBV7-3 and TRBJ2-1; 9 bases agree with TRBD2. CDR3 length equals 17 residues. CDR1 and CDR2 (germline): SGHTA, FQGTGA. V shed 1 base, J shed 1 base, and the junction held 5 bases outside the gene matches. The CDR3 sequence: CASSLRPSGISYNEQFF. CDR3 sequence (DNA): TGTGCCAGCAGCTTAAGGCCTAGCGGGATTTCCTACAATGAGCAGTTCTTC.

This clonotype occurred many times. The chain has TRBV7-2 and TRBJ2-1, with 7 bases aligning to TRBD2. Trimming cost V 5 bases and J 6 bases; bases outside gene matches: 16. Germline CDR1 is SGHTA and CDR2 is FQGNSA. CDR3 length equals 17 residues. CDR3 protein: CASSTQLLGGLGNEQFF. In nucleotides, the CDR3 is TGTGCCAGCAGCACCCAATTGTTGGGAGGGCTGGGCAATGAGCAGTTCTTC.

The chain combines TRBV6-2 or TRBV6-3 with TRBJ2-5, with D perhaps matching TRBD2 (6 bases). The CDR3 is 15 amino acids. V was trimmed by 0 bases and J by 5 bases, leaving 13 bases between them. Germline-derived CDR1 and CDR2 are MNHEY and SVGEGT. CDR3 protein: CASSYSAGSRETQYF. The CDR3 DNA is TGTGCCAGCAGTTACTCGGCGGGGTCGCGGGAGACCCAGTACTTC.

At least ten counts were recorded for this clonotype. This chain links TRBV6-6 with TRBJ1-2, with D possibly being TRBD1 (5 bases). Trimming pared 6 bases from V and 8 bases from J, leaving 19 bases between. The CDR3 spans 14 residues. Germline V gene data show CDR1 as MNHNY and CDR2 as SVGAGI (reference sequence). As DNA, the CDR3 is TGTGCCAGCAGGACAGAAACATCCAGCGGGGGCTACACCTTC. Residues: CASRTETSSGGYTF.

Remarks on this clonotype: This may be a read error, as it is one base from a much larger clone. The chain uses TRBV7-8 and TRBJ1-1; D not certain. This CDR3 spans 12 amino acids. Germline loops: CDR1 SGHVS, CDR2 FQNEAQ. In DNA form, the CDR3 reads TGTGCCAGCAGCCAAGGGAACACTGAAGCTCTCTTT. Residues: CASSQGNTEALF.

In its sample, this clonotype was seen a few times. This chain connects TRBV5-4 to TRBJ2-5, with 9 bases lining up with TRBD2. From germline, CDR1 is SGHNT and CDR2 YYREEE (reference sequence). The CDR3 is made up of 17 amino acids. V lost 0 bases to trimming and J lost 5 bases; unmatched junction nucleotides: 11. CDR3 amino acids: CASSLAGGGRARETQYF. For the CDR3, the DNA is TGTGCCAGCAGCTTGGCGGGCGGCGGGAGGGCCCGGGAGACCCAGTACTTC. Together with reference TRBV5-4 and TRBJ2-5, the CDR3 gives the full variable domain: ETGVTQSPTHLIKTRGQQVTLRCSSQSGHNTVSWYQQALGQGPQFIFQYYREEENGRGNFPPRFSGLQFPNYSSELNVNALELDDSALYLCASSLAGGGRARETQYFGPGTRLLVL.

This clonotype turned up a few times. This chain uses TRBV20-1 with TRBJ2-2, with a possible D match to TRBD1 (6 bases). Trimming cost V 3 bases and J 3 bases, with 14 bases left between them. The germline gives CDR1 DFQATT, CDR2 SNEGSKA (reference sequence). The CDR3 extends over 15 amino acids. The CDR3: CSARRTGTYTGELFF. The DNA of the CDR3 is TGCAGTGCTAGGCGTACAGGGACGTACACCGGGGAGCTGTTTTTT.

This clonotype showed up many times. The CDR3 sequence is CASSPRWTRGDGYTF. CDR3 in DNA: TGTGCCAGCAGCCCACGATGGACACGGGGTGATGGCTACACCTTC. The chain uses TRBV7-2 and TRBJ1-2; weak D call: TRBD1 (5 bases). Germline values: CDR1 SGHTA, CDR2 FQGNSA. CDR3 length equals 15 residues. V shed 5 bases and J shed 6 bases, with 19 bases lying between them. Variable domain in full (rest from reference TRBV7-2 and TRBJ1-2): GAGVSQSPSNKVTEKGKDVELRCDPISGHTALYWYRQSLGQGLEFLIYFQGNSAPDKSGLPSDRFSAERTGGSVSTLTIQRTQQEDSAVYLCASSPRWTRGDGYTFGSGTRLTVV.

There are many counts of this clonotype. This chain links TRBV4-1 with TRBJ2-7; D might be TRBD2 (6 bases). The CDR3 spans 13 residues. V lost 1 base to trimming and J lost 9 bases, with 13 bases between them. The V gene's germline CDR1 is MGHRA and CDR2 YSYEKL. DNA of the CDR3: TGCGCCAGCAGCCAAGTCAAAAGGCGGGGGCAGTACTTC. It encodes CASSQVKRRGQYF.

This clonotype turned up a few times. The chain employs TRBV10-2 and TRBJ2-7; D uncertain. Trimming shortened V by 7 bases and J by 4 bases, and 5 bases separated the two germline ends. Germline V gene lookup returns CDR1 WSHSY and CDR2 SAAADI. The CDR3 has 10 residues. The CDR3 DNA reads as TGCGCCAGCATGCGTTACGAGCAGTACTTC. It translates to CASMRYEQYF.